These 5 T cell receptor beta chains were all obtained from the same sample, sequenced in a study of cytotoxic CD8 clonotypes in ibrutinib-treated CLL. TCRdb's table, derived via immunoSEQ multiplex PCR, lists solely in-frame clones and lacks some. The sample holds 110,000 to 150,000 clones; over 60% are singletons and the top ten take about 13%. The sample here was PBMCs, taken after 12 months of ibrutinib treatment. These receptors all come from a human donor with chronic lymphocytic leukemia.

J is TRBJ2-2 and V is TRBV5-1, with TRBD2 matching over 11 bases. The CDR3 extends over 16 amino acids. Losses at the gene ends were 4 bases for V and 0 bases for J; bases not matched to a gene: 2. CDR1 and CDR2 from the germline V gene are SGHRS and YFSETQ. The CDR3 DNA reads as TGCGCCAGCAGCCTGGGACTAGCGGCGAACACCGGGGAGCTGTTTTTT. Protein sequence: CASSLGLAANTGELFF.

The chain carries TRBV4-3 and TRBJ2-7; 8 nucleotides agree with TRBD2. Germline-derived CDR1 and CDR2 are LGHNA and YSLEER. The CDR3 extends over 16 amino acids. Trimming removed 1 base from V and 2 bases from J; junction bases left unmatched: 7. CDR3 bases: TGCGCCAGCAGCCAAGTATCCGCGGGGGGAGCCTACGAGCAGTACTTC. This sequence encodes CASSQVSAGGAYEQYF.

This clone occurred a few times. V gene TRBV28 combines with J gene TRBJ1-4; D gene uncertain. The CDR3 sequence is 12 residues long. The germline V gene encodes CDR1 MDHEN and CDR2 SYDVKM. V was trimmed by 5 bases and J by 4 bases, leaving 5 bases between them. The CDR3 DNA is TGTGCCAGCAGTCTCCGTAATGAAAAACTGTTTTTT. Translation gives CASSLRNEKLFF.

CDR3 protein: CASSLELDTQYF. In nucleotides, the CDR3 is TGTGCCAGCAGCTTAGAGCTAGATACGCAGTATTTT. The gene calls are TRBV7-2 and TRBJ2-3, with D uncertain. Trimming shortened V by 1 base and J by 5 bases, and 4 bases separated the two germline ends. This CDR3 contains 12 residues. Germline CDR1 and CDR2: SGHTA and FQGNSA.

The chain has TRBV4-2 and TRBJ2-7; maybe TRBD1 (5 bases). The V and J ends lost 1 base and 0 bases respectively, with 10 bases between them. Germline assignment: CDR1 LGHNA and CDR2 YNFKEQ. The CDR3 spans 15 residues. The CDR3: CASSQGGGDSYEQYF. Written as DNA, the CDR3 is TGTGCCAGCAGCCAAGGGGGCGGAGACTCCTACGAGCAGTACTTC.